Presented here are 19 T cell receptor beta chains from one specimen sequenced in a study of siplizumab effects on memory and regulatory T cells. Profiled with immunoSEQ multiplex PCR; TCRdb holds only in-frame clones, not every one. The table includes around 87,000 clones, more than 80% detected once. What was sequenced was CD4+ T cells sorted from blood. Receptors were obtained from a human donor in good health.

The chain recombines TRBV21-1 with TRBJ2-2; the listed D gene, TRBD2, was not tested against the DNA. TRBV21-1 is flagged as a pseudogene. The length of the CDR3 is 17 residues. The CDR3 DNA follows: TGTGCCAGCAGCAAAGCGCGGGGGGAAGCGAACACCGGGGAGCTGTTTTTT. This encodes CASSKARGEANTGELFF.

This sequence joins TRBV18 and TRBJ2-5; maybe TRBD1 (6 bases). The CDR3 consists of 16 residues. V was shortened by 4 bases and J by 2 bases, with 17 bases between the two germline ends. Germline V gene data show CDR1 as KGHSH and CDR2 as LQKENI. This CDR3 is CASSRLTGPFQETQYF. CDR3 nucleotide sequence: TGTGCCAGCTCACGACTGACAGGACCATTTCAAGAGACCCAGTACTTC.

The chain joins TRBV9 to TRBJ2-7; D may be TRBD1 or TRBD2 (5 bases each). The germline gives CDR1 SGDLS, CDR2 YYNGEE. The CDR3 loop spans 15 amino acids. Trimming shortened V by 1 base and J by 5 bases, and 16 bases separated the two germline ends. CDR3 residues: CASSVTGAGIDEQYF. The CDR3 coding sequence is TGTGCCAGCAGCGTAACCGGGGCCGGTATAGACGAGCAGTACTTC.

The V gene is TRBV11-2, the J gene TRBJ2-7, with 9 bases matching TRBD1. Germline loops: CDR1 SGHAT, CDR2 FQNNGV. The length of the CDR3 is 14 residues. Losses at the gene ends were 8 bases for V and 6 bases for J; bases not matched to a gene: 11. In DNA, the CDR3 is TGTGCCAGCCTGACCGGGACAGGGTCTGGCGAGCAGTACTTC. Protein product: CASLTGTGSGEQYF.

The rearrangement links TRBV7-3 to TRBJ2-7; D unresolved. Trimming cost V 1 base and J 5 bases, with 9 bases left between them. From germline, CDR1 is SGHTA and CDR2 FQGTGA. CDR3 length equals 13 residues. CDR3 in amino acids: CASSLSPLDEQYF. The CDR3 DNA is TGTGCCAGCAGCTTAAGTCCCCTGGACGAGCAGTACTTC.

This clone has just one count. The chain joins TRBV11-3 to TRBJ2-2; D is possibly TRBD2 (6 bases). V was trimmed by 1 base and J by 0 bases, leaving 15 bases between them. The CDR3 has 18 residues. CDR1 and CDR2 from the germline V gene are SGHNT and YENEEA. The CDR3 loop is CASSLGPQGGANTGELFF. CDR3 in DNA: TGTGCCAGCAGCTTAGGGCCCCAAGGAGGGGCGAACACCGGGGAGCTGTTTTTT.

The chain is built from TRBV5-1 and TRBJ1-1, with D possibly TRBD1 on 6 matching bases. The CDR3 sequence is 14 residues long. Germline V lookup: CDR1 SGHRS, CDR2 YFSETQ. Between the trimmed V and J ends, which lost 4 bases and 2 bases, there was a span of 12 bases. The DNA for the CDR3 is TGCGCCAGCAGCACCCCCGGGACAAACACTGAAGCTTTCTTT. Translated, it gives CASSTPGTNTEAFF.

The chain is built from TRBV5-1 and TRBJ2-1; 11 positions match TRBD2. Trimming removed 2 bases from V and 6 bases from J; junction bases left unmatched: 4. The CDR3 extends over 15 amino acids. The germline CDR1 and CDR2 sequences are SGHRS and YFSETQ. For the CDR3, the DNA is TGCGCCAGCAGCTTACTAGCGGGAGCGTTCAATGAGCAGTTCTTC. This gives the protein CASSLLAGAFNEQFF.

This clone appeared a few times. The J gene is TRBJ1-1, the V gene TRBV19; D might be TRBD1 (6 bases). Trimming cost V 5 bases and J 11 bases, with 18 bases left between them. Germline V gives CDR1 LNHDA, CDR2 SQIVND (reference sequence). The CDR3 totals 13 residues. CDR3 residues: CASSASGRGTAFF. The CDR3 DNA reads TGTGCCAGTAGTGCTTCGGGCAGGGGAACGGCTTTCTTT.

A few counts support this clone. The rearrangement links TRBV7-9 to TRBJ1-5; no clear D. The CDR3 is 13 amino acids. With 6 bases removed from V and 0 bases from J, the gap between germline ends came to 6 bases. From germline, CDR1 is SEHNR and CDR2 FQNEAQ (reference sequence). The CDR3 spells CASSQSSNQPQHF. CDR3 bases: TGTGCCAGCAGTCAGAGTAGCAATCAGCCCCAGCATTTT.

This clone was picked up one time. V usage is TRBV7-2 and J usage is TRBJ1-1, with TRBD1 identical over 10 bases. Germline V gene data show CDR1 as SGHTA and CDR2 as FQGNSA. The CDR3 is 17 residues long. V gave up 2 bases and J gave up 1 base; unmatched junction bases: 7. The CDR3 loop reads CASSLRDRGKTNTEAFF. In DNA form, the CDR3 reads TGTGCCAGCAGCTTAAGGGACAGGGGAAAGACGAACACTGAAGCTTTCTTT.

The chain uses TRBV19 and TRBJ2-5; D possibly corresponds to TRBD2 (5 bases). CDR1 is LNHDA and CDR2 is SQIVND in the germline V gene (reference sequence). CDR3 length: 15 residues. The V and J ends lost 6 bases and 1 base respectively, with 15 bases between them. The chain's CDR3 is CASRSNGGLQETQYF. The CDR3 DNA reads as TGTGCCAGTAGGTCTAACGGCGGGCTCCAAGAGACCCAGTACTTC. Full variable domain (rest looked up from reference TRBV19 and TRBJ2-5): DGGITQSPKYLFRKEGQNVTLSCEQNLNHDAMYWYRQDPGQGLRLIYYSQIVNDFQKGDIAEGYSVSREKKESFPLTVTSAQKNPTAFYLCASRSNGGLQETQYFGPGTRLLVL.

J is TRBJ2-7 and V is TRBV6-4; either TRBD1 or TRBD2 may supply D (6 bases each). With 7 bases removed from V and 3 bases from J, the gap between germline ends came to 10 bases. The length of the CDR3 is 12 residues. The V gene's germline CDR1 is MRHNA and CDR2 SNTAGT. The CDR3 sequence: CASKGGCYEQYF. The CDR3 nucleotides are TGTGCCAGCAAGGGGGGATGCTACGAGCAGTACTTC.

The chain has TRBV18 and TRBJ2-7; D unresolved. V was shortened by 2 bases and J by 3 bases, with 8 bases between the two germline ends. The length of the CDR3 is 13 residues. Germline values: CDR1 KGHSH, CDR2 LQKENI. DNA for the CDR3: TGTGCCAGCTCACCAGGGTTGGGCTACGAGCAGTACTTC. Translation gives CASSPGLGYEQYF.

The chain employs TRBV4-2 and TRBJ2-1; 11 positions agree with TRBD2. The CDR3 contains 16 residues. V gave up 0 bases and J gave up 7 bases; unmatched junction bases: 5. Germline CDR1 and CDR2: LGHNA and YNFKEQ. Here the CDR3 reads CASSQELAGVANEQFF. CDR3 nucleotide sequence: TGTGCCAGCAGCCAAGAACTAGCGGGAGTAGCAAATGAGCAGTTCTTC.

With respect to this clone: The same CDR3 also results from other DNA sequences found in this sample. The chain links TRBV6-4 to TRBJ2-2; D is perhaps TRBD2 (6 bases). Germline V gives CDR1 MRHNA, CDR2 SNTAGT. Trimming removed 4 bases at V and 4 bases at J, with 10 bases between. The CDR3 totals 14 residues. The CDR3 sequence: CASSVTSSTGELFF. The CDR3 DNA reads as TGTGCCAGCAGTGTGACTAGTTCCACCGGGGAGCTGTTTTTT.

The CDR3 DNA follows: TGCGCCAGCAGACAGGGACCAACTAATGAAAAACTGTTTTTT. This encodes CASRQGPTNEKLFF. The chain carries TRBV5-1 and TRBJ1-4, with D possibly being TRBD1 (6 bases). CDR3 length: 14 amino acids. The V end lost 5 bases, the J end lost 0 bases, and 8 bases lay between the germline ends. Germline-derived CDR1 and CDR2 are SGHRS and YFSETQ.

The rearrangement joins TRBV11-2 to TRBJ2-7; 10 bases are shared with TRBD2. The CDR3 sequence is 14 residues long. The junction had 1 base not matched to a gene; V was cut back by 1 base and J by 4 bases. Looked up from germline, CDR1 is SGHAT and CDR2 is FQNNGV. The CDR3 sequence: CASSLASGSYEQYF. CDR3 bases: TGTGCCAGCAGCTTAGCTAGCGGGAGTTACGAGCAGTACTTC.

This chain links TRBV6-6 with TRBJ2-3; D remains unclear. Germline CDR1 is MNHNY and CDR2 is SVGAGI (reference sequence). V was cut by 2 bases and J by 2 bases, with 8 bases left in between. The CDR3 has 14 amino acids. CDR3 nucleotide sequence: TGTGCCAGCAGTTACAGTAGTGACACAGATACGCAGTATTTT. This sequence encodes CASSYSSDTDTQYF.